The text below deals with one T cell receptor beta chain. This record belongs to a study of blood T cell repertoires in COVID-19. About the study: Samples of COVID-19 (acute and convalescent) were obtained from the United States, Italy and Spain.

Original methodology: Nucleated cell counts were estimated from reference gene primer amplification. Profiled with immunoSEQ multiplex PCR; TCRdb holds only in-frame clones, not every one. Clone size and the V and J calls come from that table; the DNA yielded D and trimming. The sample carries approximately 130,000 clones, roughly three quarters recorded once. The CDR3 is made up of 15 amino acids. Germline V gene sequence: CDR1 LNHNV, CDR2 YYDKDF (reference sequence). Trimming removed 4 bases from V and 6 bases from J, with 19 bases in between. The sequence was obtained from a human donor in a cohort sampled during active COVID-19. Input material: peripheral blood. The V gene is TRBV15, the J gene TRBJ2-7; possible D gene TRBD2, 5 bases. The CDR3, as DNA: TGTGCCACCAGCATGGGTGGTGTAGGGAGCGGCGAGCAGTACTTC. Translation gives CATSMGGVGSGEQYF.